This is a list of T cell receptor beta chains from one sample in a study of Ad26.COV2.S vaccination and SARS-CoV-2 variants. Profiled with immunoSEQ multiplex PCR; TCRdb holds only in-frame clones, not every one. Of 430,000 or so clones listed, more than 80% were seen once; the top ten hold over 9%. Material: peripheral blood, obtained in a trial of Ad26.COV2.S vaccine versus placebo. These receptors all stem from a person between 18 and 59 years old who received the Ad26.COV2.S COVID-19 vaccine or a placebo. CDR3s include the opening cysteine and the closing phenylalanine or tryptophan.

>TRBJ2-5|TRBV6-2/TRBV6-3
CASSYQLLGETQYF
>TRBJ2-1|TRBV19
CASLSGTSGRLGEQFF
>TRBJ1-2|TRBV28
CASSTLGRGSRYGYTF
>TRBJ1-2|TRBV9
CASSVDRWAPSYGYTF
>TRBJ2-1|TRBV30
CASSGSGWVKFF
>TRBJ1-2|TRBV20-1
CSAWIYGYTF
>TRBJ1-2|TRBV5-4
CASSLSAGSLYGYTF
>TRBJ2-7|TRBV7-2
CASSLAVTVGEQYF
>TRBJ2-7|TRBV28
CASSLFRGQAYSRDEQYF
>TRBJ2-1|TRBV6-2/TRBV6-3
CASSHWTGFYNEQFF
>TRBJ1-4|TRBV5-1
CASSLTDLAGEKLFF
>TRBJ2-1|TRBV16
CASSPPRGIRYNEQFF
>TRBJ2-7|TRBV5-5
CASSHDSYEQYF
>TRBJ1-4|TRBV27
CASSSGQFNEKLFF
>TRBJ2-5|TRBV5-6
CASSLAETQYF
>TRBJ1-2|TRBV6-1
CASSETGRNYGYTF
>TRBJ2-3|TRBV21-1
CASSIDTQYF